Here is one TCR beta chain with its context. Trimming took off 0 bases at V and 1 base at J, with 13 bases between the two ends. Looked up from germline, CDR1 is SGDLS and CDR2 is YYNGEE. The CDR3 is made up of 16 amino acids. The entry originates in a study of cytomegalovirus exposure and HLA in healthy donors. Researchers ran the PCR with 60 Vbeta and 13 Jbeta primers. Repertoires were generated with immunoSEQ multiplex PCR, while TCRdb's copy carries only in-frame clones and drops some. The sample holds over 150,000 clones, 82% seen once. The J gene is TRBJ1-1, the V gene TRBV9; TRBD1 is a possible D gene (5 bases). Sample: PBMCs. The sequence derives from a boy younger than 10 in good health and CMV-seronegative. The CDR3 region has the DNA TGTGCCAGCAGCGTAGGTTGGGGAAGGGGGAACACTGAAGCTTTCTTT. Residues: CASSVGWGRGNTEAFF.